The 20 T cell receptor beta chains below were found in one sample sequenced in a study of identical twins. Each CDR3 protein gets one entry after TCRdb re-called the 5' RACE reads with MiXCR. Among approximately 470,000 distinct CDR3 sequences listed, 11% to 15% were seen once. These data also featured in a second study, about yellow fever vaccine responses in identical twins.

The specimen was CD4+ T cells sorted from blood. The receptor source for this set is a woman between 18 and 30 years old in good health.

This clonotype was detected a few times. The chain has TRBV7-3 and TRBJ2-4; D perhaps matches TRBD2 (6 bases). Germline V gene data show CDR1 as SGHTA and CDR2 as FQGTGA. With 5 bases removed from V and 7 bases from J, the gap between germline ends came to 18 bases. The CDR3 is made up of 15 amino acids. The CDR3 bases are TGTGCCAGCAGCGCCCCAGGGCCCGGGGGTAACATTCAGTACTTC. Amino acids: CASSAPGPGGNIQYF.

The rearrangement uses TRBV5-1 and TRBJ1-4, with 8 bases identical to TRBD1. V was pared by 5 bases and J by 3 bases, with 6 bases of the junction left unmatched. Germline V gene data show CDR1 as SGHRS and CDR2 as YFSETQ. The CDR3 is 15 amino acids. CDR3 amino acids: CASRSGGTSNEKLFF. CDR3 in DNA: TGCGCCAGCAGGTCAGGGGGCACATCTAATGAAAAACTGTTTTTT.

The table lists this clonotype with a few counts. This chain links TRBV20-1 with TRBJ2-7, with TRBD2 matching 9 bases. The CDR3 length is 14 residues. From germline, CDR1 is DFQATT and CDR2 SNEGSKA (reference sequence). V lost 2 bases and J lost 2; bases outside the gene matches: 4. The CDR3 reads CSARPASGTYEQYF. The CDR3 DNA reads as TGCAGTGCTAGACCCGCTAGCGGGACCTACGAGCAGTACTTC.

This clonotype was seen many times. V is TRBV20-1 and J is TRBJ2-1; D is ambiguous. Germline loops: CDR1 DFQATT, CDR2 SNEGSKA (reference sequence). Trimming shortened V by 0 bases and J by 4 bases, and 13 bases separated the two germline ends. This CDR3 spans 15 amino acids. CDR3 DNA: TGCAGTGCTAGAGATCCACGTGGTTCGTACAATGAGCAGTTCTTC. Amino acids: CSARDPRGSYNEQFF.

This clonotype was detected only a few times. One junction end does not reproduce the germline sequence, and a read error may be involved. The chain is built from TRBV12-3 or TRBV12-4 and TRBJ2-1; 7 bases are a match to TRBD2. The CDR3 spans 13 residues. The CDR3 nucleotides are TGTGCCAGCAGCCCTAGCGGCGGGGGTGGATGGGTCTTC. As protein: CASSPSGGGGWVF.

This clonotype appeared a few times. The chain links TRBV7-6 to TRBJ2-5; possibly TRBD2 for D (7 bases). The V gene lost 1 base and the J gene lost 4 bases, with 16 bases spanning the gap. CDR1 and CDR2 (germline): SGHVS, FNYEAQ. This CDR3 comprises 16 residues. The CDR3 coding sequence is TGTGCCAGCAGCTTAGAGGGGGGGGGTCTGGGAGAGACCCAGTACTTC. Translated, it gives CASSLEGGGLGETQYF.

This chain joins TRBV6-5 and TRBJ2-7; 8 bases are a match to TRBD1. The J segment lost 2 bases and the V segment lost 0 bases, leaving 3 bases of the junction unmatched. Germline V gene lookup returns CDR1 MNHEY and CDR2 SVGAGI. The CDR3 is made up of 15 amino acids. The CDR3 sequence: CASSYSGTGPYEQYF. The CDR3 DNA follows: TGTGCCAGCAGTTACTCCGGGACAGGCCCCTACGAGCAGTACTTC.

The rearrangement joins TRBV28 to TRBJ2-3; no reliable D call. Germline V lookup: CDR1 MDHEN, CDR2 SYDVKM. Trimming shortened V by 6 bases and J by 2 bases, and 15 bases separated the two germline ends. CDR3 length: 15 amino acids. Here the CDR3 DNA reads TGTGCCAGCAGCTCCCCACTGGTCTACACAGATACGCAGTATTTT. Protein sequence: CASSSPLVYTDTQYF.

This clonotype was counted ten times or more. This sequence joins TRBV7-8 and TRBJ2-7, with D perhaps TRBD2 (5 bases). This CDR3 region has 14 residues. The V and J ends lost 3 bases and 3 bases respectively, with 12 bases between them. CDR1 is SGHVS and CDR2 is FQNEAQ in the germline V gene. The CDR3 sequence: CASSFGLDIYEQYF. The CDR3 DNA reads TGTGCCAGCAGCTTTGGACTCGATATCTACGAGCAGTACTTC.

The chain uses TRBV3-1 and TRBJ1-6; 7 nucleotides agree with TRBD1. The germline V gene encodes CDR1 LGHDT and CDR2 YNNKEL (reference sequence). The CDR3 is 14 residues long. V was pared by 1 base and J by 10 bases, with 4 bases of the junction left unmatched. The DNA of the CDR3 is TGTGCCAGCAGCCAAGCAGGGGGAGGATCACCCCTCCACTTT. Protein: CASSQAGGGSPLHF.

CDR3 residues: CASMRGSEQYF. DNA for the CDR3: TGTGCCAGCATGAGAGGGTCCGAGCAGTACTTC. This sequence joins TRBV7-9 and TRBJ2-7; perhaps TRBD2 as D (5 bases). CDR3 length: 11 amino acids. Per germline, CDR1 SEHNR and CDR2 FQNEAQ (reference sequence). Between the trimmed V and J ends, which lost 7 bases and 6 bases, there was a span of 10 bases.

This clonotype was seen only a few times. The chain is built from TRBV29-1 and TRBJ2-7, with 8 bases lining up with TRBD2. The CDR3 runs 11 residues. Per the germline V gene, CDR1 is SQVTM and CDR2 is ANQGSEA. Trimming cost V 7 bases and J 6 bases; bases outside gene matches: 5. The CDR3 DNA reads TGCAGCGCCCGGGAGGGGGTCGAGCAGTACTTC. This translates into CSAREGVEQYF.

As DNA, the CDR3 is TGTGCCAGCAGCCAAGAGGGGACTAGCGGGACCTACAATGAGCAGTTCTTC. Its protein product is CASSQEGTSGTYNEQFF. The gene calls are TRBV4-2 and TRBJ2-1; 13 bases fit TRBD2. Losses at the gene ends were 0 bases for V and 2 bases for J; bases not matched to a gene: 1. CDR1 is LGHNA and CDR2 is YNFKEQ in the germline V gene. This CDR3 has 17 amino acids.

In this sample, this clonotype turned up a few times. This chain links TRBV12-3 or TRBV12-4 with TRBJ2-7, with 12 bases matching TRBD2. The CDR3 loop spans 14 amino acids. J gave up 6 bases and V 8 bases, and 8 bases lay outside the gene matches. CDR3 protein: CASRLAGEGGEQYF. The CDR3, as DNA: TGTGCCAGCCGACTAGCGGGAGAAGGGGGCGAGCAGTACTTC.

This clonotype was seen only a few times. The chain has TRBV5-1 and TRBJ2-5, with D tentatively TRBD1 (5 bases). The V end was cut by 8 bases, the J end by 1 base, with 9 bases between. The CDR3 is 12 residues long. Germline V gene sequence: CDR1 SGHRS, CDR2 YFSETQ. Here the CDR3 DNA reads TGCGCCAGTGACAGACTCCAAGAGACCCAGTACTTC. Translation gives CASDRLQETQYF.

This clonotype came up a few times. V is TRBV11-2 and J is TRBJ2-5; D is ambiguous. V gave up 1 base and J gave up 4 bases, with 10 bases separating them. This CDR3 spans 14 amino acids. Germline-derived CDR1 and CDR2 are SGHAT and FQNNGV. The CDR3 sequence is CASSLGLPPETQYF. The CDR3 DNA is TGTGCCAGCAGCTTAGGGCTCCCACCAGAGACCCAGTACTTC.

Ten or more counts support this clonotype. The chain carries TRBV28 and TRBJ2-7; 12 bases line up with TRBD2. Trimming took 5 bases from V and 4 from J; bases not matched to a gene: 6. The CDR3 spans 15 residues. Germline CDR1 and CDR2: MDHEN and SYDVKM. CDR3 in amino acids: CASSQTSGRSYEQYF. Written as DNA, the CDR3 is TGTGCCAGCAGTCAGACTAGCGGGAGAAGTTACGAGCAGTACTTC.

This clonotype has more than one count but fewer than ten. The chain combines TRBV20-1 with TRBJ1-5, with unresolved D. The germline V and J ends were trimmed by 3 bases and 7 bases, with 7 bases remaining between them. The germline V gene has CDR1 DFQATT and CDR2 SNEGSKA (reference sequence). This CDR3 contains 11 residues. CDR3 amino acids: CSASQGQPQHF. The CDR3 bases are TGCAGTGCTAGTCAAGGGCAGCCCCAGCATTTT.

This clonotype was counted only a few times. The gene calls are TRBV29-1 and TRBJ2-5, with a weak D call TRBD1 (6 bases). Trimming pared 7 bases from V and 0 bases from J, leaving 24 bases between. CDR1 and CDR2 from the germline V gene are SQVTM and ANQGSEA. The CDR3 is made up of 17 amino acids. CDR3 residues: CSADLRDKGQYQETQYF. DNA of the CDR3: TGCAGCGCCGACCTCCGGGACAAGGGACAATACCAAGAGACCCAGTACTTC.

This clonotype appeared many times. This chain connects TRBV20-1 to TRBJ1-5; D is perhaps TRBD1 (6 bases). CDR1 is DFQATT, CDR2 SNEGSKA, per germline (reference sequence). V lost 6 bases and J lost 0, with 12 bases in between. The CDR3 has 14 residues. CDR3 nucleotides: TGCAGTGCACCCACAGGGCGTAGCAATCAGCCCCAGCATTTT. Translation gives CSAPTGRSNQPQHF.